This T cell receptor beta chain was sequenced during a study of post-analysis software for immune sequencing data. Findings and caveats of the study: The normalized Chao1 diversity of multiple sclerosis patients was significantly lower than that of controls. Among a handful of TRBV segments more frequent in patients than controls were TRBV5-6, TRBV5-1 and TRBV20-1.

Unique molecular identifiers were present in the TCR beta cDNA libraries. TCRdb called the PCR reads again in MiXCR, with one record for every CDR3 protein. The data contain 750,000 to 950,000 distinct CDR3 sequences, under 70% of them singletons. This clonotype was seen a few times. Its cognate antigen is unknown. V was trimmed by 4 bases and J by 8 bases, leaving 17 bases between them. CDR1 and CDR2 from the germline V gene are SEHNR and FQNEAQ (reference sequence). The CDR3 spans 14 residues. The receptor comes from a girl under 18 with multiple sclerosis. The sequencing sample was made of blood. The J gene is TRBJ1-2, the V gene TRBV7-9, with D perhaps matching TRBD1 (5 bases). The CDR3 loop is CASSYPGGFGGYTF. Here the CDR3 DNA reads TGTGCCAGCAGCTATCCGGGGGGTTTCGGCGGCTACACCTTC.